The clone carrying this T cell receptor (beta chain) was detected only a few times. As processed by the authors: The assay estimated nucleated cells by amplifying reference gene primers. Clones were read by immunoSEQ multiplex PCR, and TCRdb kept only the in-frame ones, dropping some. V and J calls and clone size come straight from that table; D and trimming were deduced from the DNA. The sample contains some 270,000 clones, approximately 85% of which appear only once. Participants came from about two dozen US areas, aged roughly 18 to 95 years. Cohorts were assigned according to the clinical history that participants reported. The CDR3 is made up of 14 amino acids. V lost 4 bases, J lost 8 bases, and 15 bases lay in between. Per germline, CDR1 WNHNN and CDR2 SYGVQD (reference sequence). The data originate from a study of blood T cell repertoires in COVID-19.

This chain uses TRBV10-1 with TRBJ2-1; the D gene is possibly TRBD1 (5 bases). The receptor was isolated from a woman aged 45-65 years with acute COVID-19. The sequencing sample was made of PBMCs or T cells enriched from blood (not recorded which). In nucleotides, the CDR3 is TGCGCCAGCAGTGGAAGGGGTTTAGGTGATGAGCAGTTCTTC. Protein sequence: CASSGRGLGDEQFF.